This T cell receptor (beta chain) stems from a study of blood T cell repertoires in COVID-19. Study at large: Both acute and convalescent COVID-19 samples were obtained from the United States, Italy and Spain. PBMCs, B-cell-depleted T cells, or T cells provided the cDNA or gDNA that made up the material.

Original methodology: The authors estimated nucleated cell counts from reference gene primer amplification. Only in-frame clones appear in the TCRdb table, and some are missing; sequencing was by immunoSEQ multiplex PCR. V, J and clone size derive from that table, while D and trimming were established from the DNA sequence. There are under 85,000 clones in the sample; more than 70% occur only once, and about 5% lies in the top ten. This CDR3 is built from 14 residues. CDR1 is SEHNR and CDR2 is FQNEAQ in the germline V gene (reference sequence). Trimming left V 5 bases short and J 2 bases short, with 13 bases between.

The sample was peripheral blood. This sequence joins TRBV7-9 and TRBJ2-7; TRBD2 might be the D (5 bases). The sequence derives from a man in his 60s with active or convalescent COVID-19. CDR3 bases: TGTGCCAGCAGCAGCAGTGACGGGACCTACGAGCAGTACTTC. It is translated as CASSSSDGTYEQYF.